This T cell receptor (beta chain) was sequenced in a study of blood T cell repertoires in COVID-19. Study context: COVID-19 samples, acute and convalescent, were from the United States, Italy and Spain.

Original analysis: Amplification from reference gene primers served as the basis for estimated nucleated cell counts. Method: immunoSEQ multiplex PCR; TCRdb's copy keeps in-frame clones and lacks some. V, J and clone size were drawn from that table, and D and trimming were deduced from the DNA. This table holds nearly 400,000 clones, roughly 91% found once. The CDR3 is 14 amino acids. The V and J ends lost 4 bases and 1 base respectively, with 9 bases between them. CDR1 and CDR2 from the germline V gene are KGHDR and SFDVKD. This sequence originates from a woman aged 25 to 39 who had recovered from COVID-19. The rearrangement joins TRBV24-1 to TRBJ2-5; D is perhaps TRBD1 (6 bases). What was sequenced was PBMCs or T cells enriched from blood (not recorded which). The CDR3 DNA reads TGTGCCACCAGTGACACGACAGGCCAAGAGACCCAGTACTTC. This sequence encodes CATSDTTGQETQYF.